This TCR beta chain was observed in a study of quantifying T cell responses using KT2 cells. Across the whole study: TCR alpha and beta constant-region primers primed reverse transcription of RNA.

Unfractionated PBMC were spiked with known numbers of KT2 clone cells. A single-stranded UMI oligo with SP2 sequence was ligated to cDNA 3' ends. An equimolar mix of RC1.1 and RC1.2 primed the beta chain across TRBC1 and TRBC2. TCRdb independently ran MiXCR on the UMI-ligation and nested PCR reads; one entry per CDR3 protein. The sample contains tens of thousands of distinct CDR3 sequences, 7.3% of which appear only once. Overall study results and limits: Counts of KT2 alpha and beta sequences rose linearly with the number of KT2 cells added. Very high KT2 spike-in numbers caused saturation in KT2 sequence detection.

This clonotype has just a few counts. As yet, its antigen is unknown. Germline CDR1 SQVTM, CDR2 ANQGSEA. The CDR3 runs to 13 residues. Trimming took off 4 bases at V and 7 bases at J, with 16 bases between the two ends. This chain connects TRBV29-1 to TRBJ1-1, with D possibly TRBD1 on 6 matching bases. This clonotype originated in a human donor. Source material: PBMCs spiked with cells of the T cell clone KT2. The CDR3 loop is CSVVVGGQLEAFF. The CDR3 DNA follows: TGCAGCGTTGTTGTAGGCGGACAGCTTGAAGCTTTCTTT.